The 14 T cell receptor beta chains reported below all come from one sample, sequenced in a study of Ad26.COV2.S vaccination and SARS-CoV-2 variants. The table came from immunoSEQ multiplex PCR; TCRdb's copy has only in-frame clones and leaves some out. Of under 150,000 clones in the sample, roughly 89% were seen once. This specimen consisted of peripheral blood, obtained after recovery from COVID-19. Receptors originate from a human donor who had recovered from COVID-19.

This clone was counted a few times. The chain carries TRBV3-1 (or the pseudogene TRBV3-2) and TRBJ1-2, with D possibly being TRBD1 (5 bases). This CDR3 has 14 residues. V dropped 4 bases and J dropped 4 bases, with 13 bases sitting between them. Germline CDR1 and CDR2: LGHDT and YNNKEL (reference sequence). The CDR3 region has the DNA TGTGCCAGCAGCCCCCAGACAGTAGCCTATGGCTACACCTTC. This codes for CASSPQTVAYGYTF.

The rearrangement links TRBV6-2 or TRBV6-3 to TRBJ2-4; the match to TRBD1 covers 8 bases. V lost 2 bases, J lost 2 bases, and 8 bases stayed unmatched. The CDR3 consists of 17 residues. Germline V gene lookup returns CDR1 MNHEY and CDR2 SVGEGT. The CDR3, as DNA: TGTGCCAGCAGTTACACAGGACAGGGCCTTTCCAAAAACATTCAGTACTTC. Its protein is CASSYTGQGLSKNIQYF.

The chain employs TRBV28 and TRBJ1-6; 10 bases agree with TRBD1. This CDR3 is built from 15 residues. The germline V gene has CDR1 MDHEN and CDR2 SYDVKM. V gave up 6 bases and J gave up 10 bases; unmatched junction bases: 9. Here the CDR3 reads CASSPSGTGESPLHF. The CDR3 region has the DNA TGTGCCAGCAGCCCCTCCGGGACAGGGGAATCACCCCTCCACTTT.

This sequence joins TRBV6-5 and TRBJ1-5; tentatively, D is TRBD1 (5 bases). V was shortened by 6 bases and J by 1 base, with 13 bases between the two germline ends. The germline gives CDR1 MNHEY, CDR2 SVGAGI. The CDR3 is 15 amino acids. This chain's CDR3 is CASRLDSTSNQPQHF. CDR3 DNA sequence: TGTGCCAGCAGACTCGACAGTACGAGCAATCAGCCCCAGCATTTT.

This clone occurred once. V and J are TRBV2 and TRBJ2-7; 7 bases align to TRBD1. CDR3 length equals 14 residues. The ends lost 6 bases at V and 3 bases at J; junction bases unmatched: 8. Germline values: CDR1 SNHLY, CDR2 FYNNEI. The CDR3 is CASRAFGTVYEQYF. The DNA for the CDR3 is TGTGCCAGCAGAGCCTTCGGGACAGTCTACGAGCAGTACTTC.

The CDR3 loop is CASSFRTTNTEAFF. In nucleotides, the CDR3 is TGTGCCAGCAGCTTTCGGACTACGAACACTGAAGCTTTCTTT. V and J are TRBV7-9 and TRBJ1-1, with D hard to call. CDR1 is SEHNR and CDR2 is FQNEAQ in the germline V gene (reference sequence). Trimming stripped 3 bases from V and 1 base from J, with 9 bases between. The CDR3 has 14 amino acids.

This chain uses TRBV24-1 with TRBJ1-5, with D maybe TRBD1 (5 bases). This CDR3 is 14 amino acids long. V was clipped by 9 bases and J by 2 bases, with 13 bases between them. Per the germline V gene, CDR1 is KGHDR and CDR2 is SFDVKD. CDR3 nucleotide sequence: TGTGCCACCGAGCCAGGGCAGGGCAATCAGCCCCAGCATTTT. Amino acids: CATEPGQGNQPQHF.

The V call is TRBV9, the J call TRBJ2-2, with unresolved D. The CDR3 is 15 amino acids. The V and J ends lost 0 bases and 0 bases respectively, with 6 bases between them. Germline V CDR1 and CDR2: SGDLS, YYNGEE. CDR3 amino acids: CASSVDVANTGELFF. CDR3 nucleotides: TGTGCCAGCAGCGTAGACGTGGCGAACACCGGGGAGCTGTTTTTT.

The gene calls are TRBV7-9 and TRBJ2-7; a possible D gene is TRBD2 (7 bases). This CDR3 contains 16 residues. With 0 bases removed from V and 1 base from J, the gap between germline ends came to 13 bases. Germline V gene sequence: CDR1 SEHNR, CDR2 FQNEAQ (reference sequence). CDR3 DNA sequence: TGTGCCAGCAGCTTAGCGCCAGGGGAGGGTTCCTACGAGCAGTACTTC. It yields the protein CASSLAPGEGSYEQYF.

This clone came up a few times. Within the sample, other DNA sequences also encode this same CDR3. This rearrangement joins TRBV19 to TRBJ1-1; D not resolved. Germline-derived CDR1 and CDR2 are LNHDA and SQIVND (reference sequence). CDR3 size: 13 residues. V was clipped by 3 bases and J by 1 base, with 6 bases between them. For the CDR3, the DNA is TGTGCCAGTAGTATTAACTCGAACACTGAAGCTTTCTTT. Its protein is CASSINSNTEAFF. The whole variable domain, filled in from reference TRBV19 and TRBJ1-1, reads DGGITQSPKYLFRKEGQNVTLSCEQNLNHDAMYWYRQDPGQGLRLIYYSQIVNDFQKGDIAEGYSVSREKKESFPLTVTSAQKNPTAFYLCASSINSNTEAFFGQGTRLTVV.

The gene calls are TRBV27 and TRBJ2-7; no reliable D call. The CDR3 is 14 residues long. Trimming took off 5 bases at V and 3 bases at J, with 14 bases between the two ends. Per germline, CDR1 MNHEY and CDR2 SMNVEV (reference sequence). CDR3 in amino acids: CASSPIIQLYEQYF. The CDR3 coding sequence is TGTGCCAGCAGTCCAATCATCCAGCTCTACGAGCAGTACTTC.

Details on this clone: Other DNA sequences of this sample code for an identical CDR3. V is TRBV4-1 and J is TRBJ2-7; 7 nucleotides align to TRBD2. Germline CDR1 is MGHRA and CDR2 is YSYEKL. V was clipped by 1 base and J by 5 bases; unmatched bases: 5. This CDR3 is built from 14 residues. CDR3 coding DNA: TGCGCCAGCAGCCAAGGGGGGGGTAGAGACGAGCAGTACTTC. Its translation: CASSQGGGRDEQYF.

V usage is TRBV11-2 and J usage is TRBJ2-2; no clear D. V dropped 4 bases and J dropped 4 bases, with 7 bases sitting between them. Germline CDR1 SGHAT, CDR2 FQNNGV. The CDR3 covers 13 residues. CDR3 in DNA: TGTGCCAGCAGCTCACTTTCCACCGGGGAGCTGTTTTTT. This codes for CASSSLSTGELFF.

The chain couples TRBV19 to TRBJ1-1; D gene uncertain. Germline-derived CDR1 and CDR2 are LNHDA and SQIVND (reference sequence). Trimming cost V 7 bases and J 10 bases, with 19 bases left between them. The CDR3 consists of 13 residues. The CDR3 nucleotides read TGTGCCAGTACCCCTGACCTCAAAGGGCGAGCTTTCTTT. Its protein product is CASTPDLKGRAFF.